Described below is a single T cell receptor beta chain sequence and its context. TCRdb's table, derived via immunoSEQ multiplex PCR, lists solely in-frame clones and lacks some. Here the sample spans fewer than 600,000 clones, roughly 87% being singletons. The CDR3 sequence is 14 residues long. Germline V gene lookup returns CDR1 MNHEY and CDR2 SVGAGI. Between the trimmed V and J ends, which lost 9 bases and 4 bases, there was a span of 17 bases. The data were obtained in a study of blood T cell repertoires in COVID-19. Study-level information: Collection of acute and convalescent COVID-19 samples took place in the United States, Italy and Spain. PBMCs, B-cell-depleted T cells, or T cells provided the cDNA or gDNA that made up the material.

This TCR was sampled from a man aged 18 to 29 with COVID-19, enrolled during active disease. The sample was peripheral blood. The J gene is TRBJ2-3, the V gene TRBV6-5; a weak D match, TRBD1 (5 bases). Here the CDR3 reads CASSNTGYADTQYF. CDR3 bases: TGTGCCAGTAGTAATACAGGTTACGCAGATACGCAGTATTTT.